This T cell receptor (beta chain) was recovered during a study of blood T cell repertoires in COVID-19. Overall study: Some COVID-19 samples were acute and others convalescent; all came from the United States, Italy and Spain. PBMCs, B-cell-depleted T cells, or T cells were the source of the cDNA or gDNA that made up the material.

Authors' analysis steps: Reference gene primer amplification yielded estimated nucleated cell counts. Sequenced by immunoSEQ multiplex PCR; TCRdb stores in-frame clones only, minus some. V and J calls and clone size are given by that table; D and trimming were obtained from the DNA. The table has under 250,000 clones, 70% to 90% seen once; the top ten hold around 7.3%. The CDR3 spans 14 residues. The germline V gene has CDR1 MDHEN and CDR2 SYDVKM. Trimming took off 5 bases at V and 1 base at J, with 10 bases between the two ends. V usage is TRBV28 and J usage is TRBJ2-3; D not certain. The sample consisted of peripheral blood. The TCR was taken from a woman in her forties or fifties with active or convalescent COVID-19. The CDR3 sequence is CASSDGSRTDTQYF. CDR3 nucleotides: TGTGCCAGCAGTGATGGTAGCCGCACAGATACGCAGTATTTT.